One sample yielded the 14 T cell receptor beta chains listed below, sequenced in a study of cytomegalovirus exposure and HLA in healthy donors. TCRdb's copy holds only in-frame clones and misses some; the assay was immunoSEQ multiplex PCR. The table includes about 88,000 clones, 80% to 85% detected once. The sample comprised PBMCs. The origin of the receptors is a woman between 18 and 30 years old in good health and CMV-seropositive.

Notes on this clone: At one boundary the junction diverges from the germline segment, which might be a read error. This sequence joins TRBV7-9 and TRBJ2-7; 9 bases agree with TRBD1. Germline-derived CDR1 and CDR2 are SEHNR and FQNEAQ (reference sequence). The CDR3 is 11 amino acids. The CDR3 nucleotides are TGTGCCAGCAGCCCCGGACAGGGGTTTGACTTC. Its translation: CASSPGQGFDF.

This chain joins TRBV6-6 and TRBJ1-1; D is unresolved. V gave up 6 bases and J gave up 2 bases, with 13 bases separating them. CDR3 length: 14 amino acids. The germline V gene has CDR1 MNHNY and CDR2 SVGAGI (reference sequence). CDR3 DNA: TGTGCCAGCAGCCCCTTTCGCGGCAACACTGAAGCTTTCTTT. Its protein is CASSPFRGNTEAFF.

The V gene is TRBV6-1, the J gene TRBJ1-1, with D possibly TRBD1 on 5 matching bases. The length of the CDR3 is 16 residues. The V gene lost 1 base and the J gene lost 7 bases, with 19 bases spanning the gap. Germline V CDR1 and CDR2: MNHNS, SASEGT. The CDR3 spells CASSEGSPDTSFEAFF. CDR3 DNA sequence: TGTGCCAGCAGTGAAGGGTCTCCGGACACCTCCTTTGAAGCTTTCTTT.

This clone was seen ten or more times. Other DNA sequences in the sample encode the same CDR3. Here the CDR3 DNA reads TGTGCCAGCAGTTATAACAGGGCCCACGAGCAGTACTTC. Translating gives CASSYNRAHEQYF. The chain carries TRBV6-5 and TRBJ2-7; D is perhaps TRBD1 (6 bases). The V end lost 3 bases, the J end lost 5 bases, and 11 bases lay between the germline ends. CDR1 and CDR2 (germline): MNHEY, SVGAGI. The CDR3 length is 13 residues.

The CDR3 region has the DNA TGTGCCAGCAGCGTGGCTAGACAGGGTTGGGAGACCCAGTACTTC. This encodes CASSVARQGWETQYF. J is TRBJ2-5 and V is TRBV9, with 7 positions matching TRBD1. There are 15 residues in the CDR3. CDR1 is SGDLS, CDR2 YYNGEE, per germline. With 2 bases clipped from V and 5 bases from J, the junction kept 9 bases outside the gene matches.

This clone appeared many times. The chain couples TRBV6-6 to TRBJ1-2; the D gene is possibly TRBD1 (5 bases). V lost 0 bases, J lost 6 bases, and 5 bases lay in between. Per the germline V gene, CDR1 is MNHNY and CDR2 is SVGAGI (reference sequence). This CDR3 spans 12 amino acids. CDR3 in DNA: TGTGCCAGCAGTTACTCGACAGATGGCTACACCTTC. Translated, it gives CASSYSTDGYTF.

The V and J genes are TRBV28 and TRBJ1-6, with a tentative D call TRBD1 (6 bases). Germline CDR1 and CDR2: MDHEN and SYDVKM. The CDR3 length is 13 residues. V was pared by 6 bases and J by 8 bases, with 11 bases between. This chain's CDR3 is CASRGTTYSPLHF. The CDR3 DNA sequence: TGTGCCAGCAGGGGGACAACCTATTCACCCCTCCACTTT.

This chain uses TRBV7-9 with TRBJ2-1, with 8 bases matching TRBD2. Germline CDR1 reads SEHNR; CDR2 reads FQNEAQ (reference sequence). The trim removed 5 bases at V and 7 bases at J, leaving 13 bases unmatched. The CDR3 sequence is 16 residues long. The CDR3 protein is CASSPTPAGAYNEQFF. The CDR3, as DNA: TGTGCCAGCAGCCCGACGCCAGCGGGGGCGTATAATGAGCAGTTCTTC.

This chain joins TRBV25-1 and TRBJ2-1; D possibly corresponds to TRBD1 (6 bases). The germline V gene encodes CDR1 MGHDK and CDR2 SYGVNS. Trimming shortened V by 3 bases and J by 9 bases, and 15 bases separated the two germline ends. The CDR3 spans 14 residues. The DNA for the CDR3 is TGTGCCAGCAGTGACCCGGGACAAAGTGGTGAGCAGTTCTTC. Protein product: CASSDPGQSGEQFF.

The chain couples TRBV5-5 to TRBJ1-6, with TRBD1 matching 9 bases. The ends lost 0 bases at V and 8 bases at J; junction bases unmatched: 3. The CDR3 runs to 15 residues. Germline values: CDR1 SGHKS, CDR2 YYEKEE (reference sequence). CDR3 amino acids: CASSLVQGADSPLHF. The CDR3 DNA sequence: TGTGCCAGCAGCTTGGTACAGGGGGCAGATTCACCCCTCCACTTT.

The rearrangement uses TRBV7-6 and TRBJ2-6; 8 bases map to TRBD1. CDR3 length: 16 amino acids. Germline values: CDR1 SGHVS, CDR2 FNYEAQ. With 7 bases clipped from V and 0 bases from J, the junction kept 5 bases outside the gene matches. CDR3 in amino acids: CASNAGQDSGANVLTF. The CDR3 DNA reads TGTGCCAGCAACGCGGGACAGGACTCTGGGGCCAACGTCCTGACTTTC. The whole variable domain, filled in from reference TRBV7-6 and TRBJ2-6, reads GAGVSQSPRYKVTKRGQDVALRCDPISGHVSLYWYRQALGQGPEFLTYFNYEAQQDKSGLPNDRFSAERPEGSISTLTIQRTEQRDSAMYRCASNAGQDSGANVLTFGAGSRLTVL.

The chain joins TRBV28 to TRBJ2-3, with TRBD2 matching over 11 bases. V lost 3 bases and J lost 6; bases outside the gene matches: 14. The V gene's germline CDR1 is MDHEN and CDR2 SYDVKM. This CDR3 is 18 amino acids long. As DNA, the CDR3 is TGTGCCAGCAGTTTTCCGCGGGTCGTAGCGGGGGGGCCGGATACGCAGTATTTT. Translating gives CASSFPRVVAGGPDTQYF.

The genes are TRBV28 and TRBJ2-7; TRBD1 aligns across 8 bases. V shed 2 bases, J shed 6 bases, and the junction held 6 bases outside the gene matches. The CDR3 has 14 amino acids. CDR1 and CDR2 from the germline V gene are MDHEN and SYDVKM. The CDR3 is CASSLRDRQFEQYF. In DNA, the CDR3 is TGTGCCAGCAGTTTACGGGACAGGCAGTTCGAGCAGTACTTC.

The rearrangement links TRBV5-1 to TRBJ2-7; D is possibly TRBD1 (9 bases). V lost 4 bases and J lost 6, with 23 bases in between. The length of the CDR3 is 16 residues. The germline V gene has CDR1 SGHRS and CDR2 YFSETQ. The CDR3: CASSPGQGTGTSEQYF. The CDR3 nucleotides read TGCGCCAGCAGCCCAGGACAGGGGACAGGGACTAGCGAGCAGTACTTC. Complete variable domain (other parts from reference TRBV5-1 and TRBJ2-7): KAGVTQTPRYLIKTRGQQVTLSCSPISGHRSVSWYQQTPGQGLQFLFEYFSETQRNKGNFPGRFSGRQFSNSRSEMNVSTLELGDSALYLCASSPGQGTGTSEQYFGPGTRLTVT.